This TCR beta chain was identified during a study of CD8+ T cells in alopecia areata. Study results and limitations: Scalp clonality, together with expanded CD8+ clones among the top 100, fell significantly with tofacitinib. Higher clonality than in normal scalp was seen in lesional scalp, especially alopecia totalis/universalis.

TCR sequencing used cDNA made by reverse transcription of extracted RNA. This table comes from immunoSEQ multiplex PCR, and its TCRdb copy is limited to in-frame clones, with some not included. Among fewer than 250,000 clones listed, roughly 40% were seen once. Germline V gene lookup returns CDR1 SGHRS and CDR2 YFSETQ. This CDR3 comprises 14 residues. The V and J ends lost 7 bases and 3 bases respectively, with 17 bases between them. The sample's treatment: oral pan-JAK inhibitor, 5-10 mg twice daily. Lesional scalp punch biopsies and peripheral blood came from alopecia areata patients. Cell sorting on a FACSAria was used to separate CD4+ and CD8+ T cells from the PBMCs. Remarks on this clone: The antigen is not known.

The sequencing used CD4+ T cells sorted from blood, collected between weeks 36 and 40, from a patient treated with tofacitinib. The sequence was obtained from a human donor with alopecia areata. The chain is built from TRBV5-1 and TRBJ2-7; D assignment may be TRBD1 or TRBD2 (5 bases each). The CDR3 spells CASSWGGGGYEQYF. CDR3 in DNA: TGCGCCAGCTCCTGGGGCGGAGGAGGCTACGAGCAGTACTTC.